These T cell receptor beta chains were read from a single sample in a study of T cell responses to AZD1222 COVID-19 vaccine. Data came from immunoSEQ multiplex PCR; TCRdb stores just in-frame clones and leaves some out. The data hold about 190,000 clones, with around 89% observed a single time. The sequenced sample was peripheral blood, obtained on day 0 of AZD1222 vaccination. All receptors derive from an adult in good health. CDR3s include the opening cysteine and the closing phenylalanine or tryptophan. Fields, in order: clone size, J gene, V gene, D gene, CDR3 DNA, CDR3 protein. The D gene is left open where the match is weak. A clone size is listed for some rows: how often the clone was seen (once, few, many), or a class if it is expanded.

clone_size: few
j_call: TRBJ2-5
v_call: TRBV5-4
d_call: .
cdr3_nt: TGTGCCAGCAGCTGGGGCGGAGAGACCCAGTACTTC
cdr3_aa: CASSWGGETQYF

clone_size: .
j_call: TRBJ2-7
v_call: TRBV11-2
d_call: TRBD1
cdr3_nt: TGTGCCAGCAGCTGGGGGACAGGGGGGTTCTCCTACGAGCAGTACTTC
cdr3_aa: CASSWGTGGFSYEQYF

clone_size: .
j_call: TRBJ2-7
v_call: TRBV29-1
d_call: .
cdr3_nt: TGCAGCGTCGCCGACGGGACCTCCTACGAGCAGTACTTC
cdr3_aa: CSVADGTSYEQYF

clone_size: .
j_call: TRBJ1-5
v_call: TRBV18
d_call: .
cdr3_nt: TGTGCCAGCTCACCCAGGGGAGTAAATCAGCCCCAGCATTTT
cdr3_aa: CASSPRGVNQPQHF

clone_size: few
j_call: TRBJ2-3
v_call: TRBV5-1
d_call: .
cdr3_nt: TGCGCCAGCAGCTTGGGTTCTAGCGTATCAGATACGCAGTATTTT
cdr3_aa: CASSLGSSVSDTQYF

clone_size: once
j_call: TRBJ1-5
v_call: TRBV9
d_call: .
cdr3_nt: TGTGCCAGCAGCGTAGAAGGTAGCAATCAGCCCCAGCATTTT
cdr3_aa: CASSVEGSNQPQHF

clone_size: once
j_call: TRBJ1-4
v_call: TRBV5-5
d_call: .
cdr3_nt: TGTGCCAGCAGCGATACAGGGAGCAATGAAAAACTGTTTTTT
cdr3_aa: CASSDTGSNEKLFF

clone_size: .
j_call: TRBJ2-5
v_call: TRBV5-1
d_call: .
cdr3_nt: TGCGCCAGCAGCTTGGCCAGGGGGGTTGAGACCCAGTACTTC
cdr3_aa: CASSLARGVETQYF

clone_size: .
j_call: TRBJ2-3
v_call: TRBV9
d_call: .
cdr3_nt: TGTGCCAGCAGCGTCGCGGGGCCGGGCACAGATACGCAGTATTTT
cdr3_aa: CASSVAGPGTDTQYF

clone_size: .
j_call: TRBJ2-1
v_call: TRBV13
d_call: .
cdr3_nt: TGTGCCAGCAGCGGGACCAATAGCTACAATGAGCAGTTCTTC
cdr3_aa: CASSGTNSYNEQFF

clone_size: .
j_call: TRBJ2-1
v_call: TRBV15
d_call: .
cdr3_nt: TGTGCCACCAGCAGAGACCGAAATACCTACAATGAGCAGTTCTTC
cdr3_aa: CATSRDRNTYNEQFF

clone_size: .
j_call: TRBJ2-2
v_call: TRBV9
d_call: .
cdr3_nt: TGTGCCAGCAGCGTAGGACAATCGAGCACCGGGGAGCTGTTTTTT
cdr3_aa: CASSVGQSSTGELFF

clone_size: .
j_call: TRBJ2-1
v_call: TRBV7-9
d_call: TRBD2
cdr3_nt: TGTGCCAGCAGCCACGGACTAGCGGGGGGGACCGCCAATGAGCAGTTCTTC
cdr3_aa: CASSHGLAGGTANEQFF

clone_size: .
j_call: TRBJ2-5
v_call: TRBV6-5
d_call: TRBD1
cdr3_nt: TGTGCCAGCAGACGGGGGACAGGGGGAGAGACCCAGTACTTC
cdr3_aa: CASRRGTGGETQYF

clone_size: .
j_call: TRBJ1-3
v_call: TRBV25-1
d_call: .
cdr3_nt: TGTGCCAGCAGTGACCCCCTGGGGTGGGGATCTGGAAACACCATATATTTT
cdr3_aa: CASSDPLGWGSGNTIYF

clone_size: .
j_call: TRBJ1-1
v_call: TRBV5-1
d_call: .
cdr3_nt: TGCGCCAGCAGCTTGGAAGGGTATAACACTGAAGCTTTCTTT
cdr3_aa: CASSLEGYNTEAFF

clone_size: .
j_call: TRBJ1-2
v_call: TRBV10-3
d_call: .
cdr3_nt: TGTGCCATCAGTGCCGGACGGGGCTACACCTTC
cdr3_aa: CAISAGRGYTF

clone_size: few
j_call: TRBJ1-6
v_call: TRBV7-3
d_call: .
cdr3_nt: TGTGCCAGCAGCTTTGTAGGGAAAAATTCACCCCTCCACTTT
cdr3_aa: CASSFVGKNSPLHF

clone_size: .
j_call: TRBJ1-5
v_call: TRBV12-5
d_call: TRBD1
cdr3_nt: TGTGCTAGTGGCCCCAATCCAAAACAAGGGGGCAGTGGCAATCAGCCCCAGCATTTT
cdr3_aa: CASGPNPKQGGSGNQPQHF

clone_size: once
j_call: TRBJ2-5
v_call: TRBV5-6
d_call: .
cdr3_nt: TGTGCCAGCAGCATAAAAGAGACCCAGTACTTC
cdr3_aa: CASSIKETQYF

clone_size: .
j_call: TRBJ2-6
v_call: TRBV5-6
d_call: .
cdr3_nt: TGTGCCAGCAGCCCGGGGGTGGCCGGGGCCAACGTCCTGACTTTC
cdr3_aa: CASSPGVAGANVLTF

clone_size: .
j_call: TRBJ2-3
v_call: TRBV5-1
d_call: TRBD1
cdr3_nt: TGCGCCAGCAGCCAACAGGGGGCTGCAGATACGCAGTATTTT
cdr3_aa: CASSQQGAADTQYF

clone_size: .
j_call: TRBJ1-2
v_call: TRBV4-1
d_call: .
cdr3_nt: TGCGCCAGCAGCCTACGTCCCCGGGATGGCTACACCTTC
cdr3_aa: CASSLRPRDGYTF

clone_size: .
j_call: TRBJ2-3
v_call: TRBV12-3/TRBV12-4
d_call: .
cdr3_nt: TGTGCCAGCAGTCTTAACCGGGCGGATACGCAGTATTTT
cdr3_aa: CASSLNRADTQYF

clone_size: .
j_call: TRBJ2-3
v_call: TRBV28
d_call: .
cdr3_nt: TGTGCCAGCAGTTTATCGGGGTCCGATACGCAGTATTTT
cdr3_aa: CASSLSGSDTQYF

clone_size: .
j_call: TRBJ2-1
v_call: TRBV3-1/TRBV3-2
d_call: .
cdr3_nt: TGTGCCAGCAGCCAAGGGGGGCCAAACAGTCGGTTCTTC
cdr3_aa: CASSQGGPNSRFF

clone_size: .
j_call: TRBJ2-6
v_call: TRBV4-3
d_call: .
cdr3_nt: TGCGCCAGCAGCCAAGATGACCCACTTACAGGGTCGGGGGCCAACGTCCTGACTTTC
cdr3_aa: CASSQDDPLTGSGANVLTF

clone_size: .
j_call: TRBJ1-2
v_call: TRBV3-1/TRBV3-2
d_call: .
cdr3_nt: TGTGCCAGCAGAGGGGGGACCTATGGCTACACCTTC
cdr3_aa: CASRGGTYGYTF

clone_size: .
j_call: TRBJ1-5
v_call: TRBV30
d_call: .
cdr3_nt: TGTGCCTGGAGCATAACAGGACTCAATCAGCCCCAGCATTTT
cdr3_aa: CAWSITGLNQPQHF

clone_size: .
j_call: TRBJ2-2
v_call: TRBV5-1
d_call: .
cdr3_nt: TGCGCCAGCAGCCCGGGACACAACACCGGGGAGCTGTTTTTT
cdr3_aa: CASSPGHNTGELFF

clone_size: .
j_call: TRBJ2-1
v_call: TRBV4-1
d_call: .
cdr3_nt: TGCGCCAGCAGCCAAGTGGCAATAGCGGTCTATGAGCAGTTCTTC
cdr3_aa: CASSQVAIAVYEQFF

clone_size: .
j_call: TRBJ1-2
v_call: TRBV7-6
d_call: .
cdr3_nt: TGTGCCAGCAGCTCCGGGGGAAGAGCTTCAACTAACTATGGCTACACCTTC
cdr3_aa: CASSSGGRASTNYGYTF

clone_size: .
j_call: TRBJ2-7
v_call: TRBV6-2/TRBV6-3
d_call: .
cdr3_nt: TGTGCCAGCAGTTGGGCCTACGAGCAGTACTTC
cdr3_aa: CASSWAYEQYF

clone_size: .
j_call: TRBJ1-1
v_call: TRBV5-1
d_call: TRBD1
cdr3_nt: TGCGCCAGCAGCCAGATTCCGGGACAGCGGAACCGGAACACTGAAGCTTTCTTT
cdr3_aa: CASSQIPGQRNRNTEAFF

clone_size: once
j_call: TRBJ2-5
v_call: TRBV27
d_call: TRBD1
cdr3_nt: TGTGCCAGCAGTTTATCGGGGGACAGGCCCCTTGTAGAGACCCAGTACTTC
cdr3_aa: CASSLSGDRPLVETQYF

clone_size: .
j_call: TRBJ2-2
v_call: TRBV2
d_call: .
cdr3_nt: TGTGCCAGCAGTATCGGGAACACCGGGGAGCTGTTTTTT
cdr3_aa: CASSIGNTGELFF

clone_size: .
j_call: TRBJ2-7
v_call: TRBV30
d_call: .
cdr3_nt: TGTGCCTGGAGTAGAGCGGAGAGCTCCTACGAGCAGTACTTC
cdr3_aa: CAWSRAESSYEQYF

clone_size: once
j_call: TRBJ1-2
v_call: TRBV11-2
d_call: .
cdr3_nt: TGTGCCAGCAGCTTAGATCTAGGGAAGGGCTATGGCTACACCTTC
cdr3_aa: CASSLDLGKGYGYTF

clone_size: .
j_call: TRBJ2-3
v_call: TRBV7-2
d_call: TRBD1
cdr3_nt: TGTGCCAGCAGCTTCAGACAGGGGGGCGTCGATACGCAGTATTTT
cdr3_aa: CASSFRQGGVDTQYF

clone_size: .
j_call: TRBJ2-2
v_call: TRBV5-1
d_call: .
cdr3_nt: TGCGCCAGCAGCTTGGATGTAACCGGGGAGCTGTTTTTT
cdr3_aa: CASSLDVTGELFF

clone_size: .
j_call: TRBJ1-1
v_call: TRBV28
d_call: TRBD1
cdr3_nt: TGTGCCAGCAGTGTTACCGTTGGACAGGAGAACACTGAAGCTTTCTTT
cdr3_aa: CASSVTVGQENTEAFF

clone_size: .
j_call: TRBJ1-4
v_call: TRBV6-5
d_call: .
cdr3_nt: TGTGCCAGCAGGCCAGGGGAAAGTCGTGAAAAACTGTTTTTT
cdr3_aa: CASRPGESREKLFF

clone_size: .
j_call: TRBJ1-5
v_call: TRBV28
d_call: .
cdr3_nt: TGTGCCAGCAGTCCCATCCCCCAGGGTAATCGATATAGCAATCAGCCCCAGCATTTT
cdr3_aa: CASSPIPQGNRYSNQPQHF

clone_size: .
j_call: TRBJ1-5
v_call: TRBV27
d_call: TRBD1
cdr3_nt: TGTGCCAGCAGTAAGGGACAGGGAAATCAGCCCCAGCATTTT
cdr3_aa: CASSKGQGNQPQHF

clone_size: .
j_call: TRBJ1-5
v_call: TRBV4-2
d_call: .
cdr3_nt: TGTGCCAGCAGCCAAATTCAAAATCAGCCCCAGCATTTT
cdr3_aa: CASSQIQNQPQHF

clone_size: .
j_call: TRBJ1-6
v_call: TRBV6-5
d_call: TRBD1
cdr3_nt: TGTGCCAGCAGTTATGGACAGGGAATTAATTCACCCCTCCACTTT
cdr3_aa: CASSYGQGINSPLHF

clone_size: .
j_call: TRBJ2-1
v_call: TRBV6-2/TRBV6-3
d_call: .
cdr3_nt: TGTGCCAGCAGTAACTCTGGGGGGCTTCTCGGATCTGGGCAGTTCTTC
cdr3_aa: CASSNSGGLLGSGQFF

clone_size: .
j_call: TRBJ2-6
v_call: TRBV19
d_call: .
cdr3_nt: TGTGCCAGTACCATAGGAGGGATCTCTGGGGCCAACGTCCTGACTTTC
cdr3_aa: CASTIGGISGANVLTF

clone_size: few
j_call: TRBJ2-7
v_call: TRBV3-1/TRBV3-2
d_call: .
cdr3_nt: TGTGCAGTCTACGAGCAGTACTTC
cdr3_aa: CAVYEQYF

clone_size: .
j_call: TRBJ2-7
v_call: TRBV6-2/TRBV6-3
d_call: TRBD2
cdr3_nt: TGTGCCAGCAGTCCCCCGCTCCAGCGGGGGAACTACGAGCAGTACTTC
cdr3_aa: CASSPPLQRGNYEQYF

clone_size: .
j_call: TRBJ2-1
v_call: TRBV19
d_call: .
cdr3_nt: TGTGCCAGTAGTATACTGGCTACATACAATGAGCAGTTCTTC
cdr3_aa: CASSILATYNEQFF

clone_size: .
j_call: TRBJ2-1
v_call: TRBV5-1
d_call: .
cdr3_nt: TGCGCCAGCAGCTTGGAAGGGCTTCTCTCCTACAATGAGCAGTTCTTC
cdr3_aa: CASSLEGLLSYNEQFF

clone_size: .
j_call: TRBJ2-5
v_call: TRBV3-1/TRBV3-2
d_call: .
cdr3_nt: TGTGCCAGCAGCCGAGGACCCACCCAAGAGACCCAGTACTTC
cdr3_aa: CASSRGPTQETQYF

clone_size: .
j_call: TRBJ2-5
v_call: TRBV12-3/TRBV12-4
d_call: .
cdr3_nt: TGTGCCAGCAGAATTGATTTGATGGAGACCCAGTACTTC
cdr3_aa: CASRIDLMETQYF